The 18 T cell receptor beta chains presented below share a single source sample, sequenced in a study of Graves' ophthalmopathy and Graves' hyperthyroidism. Amplification from RNA transcripts yielded the TCR beta CDR3 regions. First-round RT-PCR used HTBI primers; second-round multiplex PCR followed. TCRdb reprocessed the multiplex PCR reads with MiXCR, giving one entry per CDR3 protein. This sample yields a few hundred thousand distinct CDR3 sequences, of which approximately 21% are seen a single time; approximately 40% belongs to the top ten. Sequenced input: peripheral blood. These receptors all stem from a woman aged 50 to 65 with Graves' ophthalmopathy.

This clonotype showed up many times. The chain is built from TRBV9 and TRBJ2-7; D gene uncertain. V lost 0 bases and J 4 bases, leaving 11 bases between the germline ends. This CDR3 has 14 amino acids. Germline assignment: CDR1 SGDLS and CDR2 YYNGEE. CDR3 in amino acids: CASSVAISAYEQYF. DNA for the CDR3: TGTGCCAGCAGCGTAGCGATATCCGCGTACGAGCAGTACTTC.

This clonotype was picked up many times. The chain carries TRBV5-1 and TRBJ2-7; D unresolved. V lost 6 bases and J lost 0, with 10 bases in between. This CDR3 has 13 amino acids. Germline V CDR1 and CDR2: SGHRS, YFSETQ. CDR3 sequence reads: CASTPSYSYEQYF. The CDR3 DNA sequence: TGCGCCAGCACCCCTAGTTACTCCTACGAGCAGTACTTC.

As concerns this clonotype: The junction differs from germline at one of its ends, possibly a read error. V and J are TRBV6-5 and TRBJ1-2; D is uncertain. The germline gives CDR1 MNHEY, CDR2 SVGAGI. The CDR3 is made up of 15 amino acids. The CDR3 region has the DNA TGTGCCAGCAGTTACTCGATAAGGGTCGACTATGACTACATCTTC. Translating it yields CASSYSIRVDYDYIF.

This clonotype was detected ten times or more. V gene TRBV7-3 combines with J gene TRBJ1-2; D ambiguous. Per the germline V gene, CDR1 is SGHTA and CDR2 is FQGTGA. CDR3 length: 13 residues. V was clipped by 6 bases and J by 4 bases, with 12 bases between them. CDR3 protein: CASSHAEGYGYTF. In nucleotides, the CDR3 is TGTGCCAGCAGTCACGCCGAGGGCTATGGCTACACCTTC.

This clonotype was detected ten times or more. In DNA, the CDR3 is TGTGCCAGCAGCACTCGGACTAGCGGGAACACCGGGGAGCTGTTTTTT. Its protein is CASSTRTSGNTGELFF. The chain combines TRBV9 with TRBJ2-2; the match to TRBD2 covers 10 bases. CDR1 SGDLS and CDR2 YYNGEE come from the germline V gene. Trimming took 4 bases from V and 1 from J; bases not matched to a gene: 4. This CDR3 is built from 16 residues.

This clonotype has at least ten counts. The chain couples TRBV6-1 to TRBJ1-2, with D unresolved. V lost 5 bases, J lost 8 bases, and 12 bases lay in between. CDR3 length: 12 residues. Germline V lookup: CDR1 MNHNS, CDR2 SASEGT. The CDR3 nucleotides read TGTGCCAGCAGTCCCGAAGGACGGGGCTACACCTTC. Translation gives CASSPEGRGYTF.

The V call is TRBV12-3 or TRBV12-4, the J call TRBJ1-5, with D perhaps matching TRBD1 (6 bases). CDR3 size: 14 residues. V dropped 7 bases and J dropped 3 bases, with 13 bases sitting between them. In nucleotides, the CDR3 is TGTGCCAGCACCCCGGGACAAGTCAATCAGCCCCAGCATTTT. It encodes CASTPGQVNQPQHF.

The table lists this clonotype with many counts. The chain recombines TRBV9 with TRBJ2-6; 9 positions match TRBD1. The CDR3 is 17 amino acids. V lost 4 bases and J lost 2; bases outside the gene matches: 7. CDR1 and CDR2 from the germline V gene are SGDLS and YYNGEE. CDR3 region: CASSPGQGEAGANVLTF. For the CDR3, the DNA is TGTGCCAGCAGCCCGGGACAGGGAGAGGCTGGGGCCAACGTCCTGACTTTC.

The table lists this clonotype with many counts. This chain links TRBV10-3 with TRBJ1-2, with a tentative D call TRBD1 (5 bases). Germline CDR1 and CDR2: ENHRY and SYGVKD. The CDR3 length is 13 residues. V lost 3 bases to trimming and J lost 3 bases, with 8 bases between them. The CDR3 loop is CAISDRDDYGYTF. CDR3 coding DNA: TGTGCCATCAGTGACAGGGATGACTATGGCTACACCTTC.

Concerning this clonotype: Sequence at one end of the junction differs from germline and may be a read error. The chain uses TRBV6-1 and TRBJ1-2, with D tentatively TRBD1 (5 bases). Per the germline V gene, CDR1 is MNHNS and CDR2 is SASEGT. The CDR3 is made up of 13 amino acids. Here the CDR3 reads CASSGQGDYGYNF. In DNA, the CDR3 is TGTGCCAGCAGCGGACAAGGAGACTATGGCTACAACTTC.

Ten or more counts support this clonotype. The gene calls are TRBV5-1 and TRBJ2-7; D may match TRBD1 or TRBD2 (5 bases each). V lost 2 bases and J lost 7, with 16 bases in between. Germline V gene sequence: CDR1 SGHRS, CDR2 YFSETQ. The CDR3 is made up of 14 amino acids. CDR3 loop: CASSFSGPGWEQYF. The DNA of the CDR3 is TGCGCCAGCAGCTTTTCGGGACCGGGGTGGGAGCAGTACTTC. Full variable domain (missing parts from reference TRBV5-1 and TRBJ2-7): KAGVTQTPRYLIKTRGQQVTLSCSPISGHRSVSWYQQTPGQGLQFLFEYFSETQRNKGNFPGRFSGRQFSNSRSEMNVSTLELGDSALYLCASSFSGPGWEQYFGPGTRLTVT.

This clonotype was seen many times. This chain links TRBV20-1 with TRBJ1-6; TRBD1 is a possible D gene (6 bases). V was cut by 6 bases and J by 5 bases, with 11 bases left in between. This CDR3 is 13 amino acids long. Per the germline V gene, CDR1 is DFQATT and CDR2 is SNEGSKA (reference sequence). CDR3 nucleotides: TGCAGTGCGTTGGGGGCCCATAATTCACCCCTCCACTTT. Protein product: CSALGAHNSPLHF.

The chain is built from TRBV5-1 and TRBJ1-6; TRBD1 is a possible D gene (5 bases). CDR1 and CDR2 (germline): SGHRS, YFSETQ. With 4 bases removed from V and 6 bases from J, the gap between germline ends came to 17 bases. This CDR3 is built from 16 residues. The CDR3 coding sequence is TGCGCCAGCAGCGTCCAGGGCCATACGAGTAATTCACCCCTCCACTTT. The encoded protein is CASSVQGHTSNSPLHF.

The sample holds many counts of this clonotype. The chain recombines TRBV20-1 with TRBJ2-7; D gene ambiguous. With 4 bases removed from V and 0 bases from J, the gap between germline ends came to 4 bases. This CDR3 spans 11 amino acids. CDR1 is DFQATT and CDR2 is SNEGSKA in the germline V gene (reference sequence). CDR3 nucleotides: TGCAGTGCTATGGGCTCCTACGAGCAGTACTTC. Its protein product is CSAMGSYEQYF.

The sample holds many counts of this clonotype. The V call is TRBV19, the J call TRBJ2-5; 9 nucleotides agree with TRBD2. The germline CDR1 and CDR2 sequences are LNHDA and SQIVND (reference sequence). The J segment lost 5 bases and the V segment lost 3 bases, leaving 7 bases of the junction unmatched. This CDR3 is built from 15 residues. The CDR3 nucleotides read TGTGCCAGTAGTATCTCGGGACTAGCAACCGAGACCCAGTACTTC. Translated: CASSISGLATETQYF.

The chain recombines TRBV7-3 with TRBJ2-7; unclear D gene. V was shortened by 0 bases and J by 1 base, with 10 bases between the two germline ends. The CDR3 contains 15 residues. The germline V gene has CDR1 SGHTA and CDR2 FQGTGA. The CDR3 spells CASSLTPGPSYEQYF. CDR3 in DNA: TGTGCCAGCAGCTTAACGCCTGGCCCTTCCTACGAGCAGTACTTC.

The V call is TRBV11-1, the J call TRBJ2-5; D perhaps matches TRBD2 (6 bases). This CDR3 has 15 amino acids. V was clipped by 5 bases and J by 0 bases, with 13 bases between them. The germline CDR1 and CDR2 sequences are SGHAT and FQDESV (reference sequence). Here the CDR3 DNA reads TGTGCCAGCAGCCCGACCCGGGACTACCAAGAGACCCAGTACTTC. Its protein is CASSPTRDYQETQYF.

This clonotype occurred a few times. With a much larger clone just one base away, this may be a read error. V usage is TRBV11-2 and J usage is TRBJ2-7; D remains ambiguous. The CDR3 runs to 12 residues. V was trimmed by 1 base and J by 5 bases, leaving 6 bases between them. Germline lookup yields CDR1 SGHAT and CDR2 FQNNGV. CDR3 bases: TGTGCCAGCAGCTTAGGGAAGGACGAGCAGTACTTC. As protein: CASSLGKDEQYF. Combining the CDR3 with reference TRBV11-2 and TRBJ2-7 gives the whole variable domain EAGVAQSPRYKIIEKRQSVAFWCNPISGHATLYWYQQILGQGPKLLIQFQNNGVVDDSQLPKDRFSAERLKGVDSTLKIQPAKLEDSAVYLCASSLGKDEQYFGPGTRLTVT.